The 24 T cell receptor beta chains listed next were all sequenced from one sample in a study of T cell changes during pregnancy in multiple sclerosis. Generated by immunoSEQ multiplex PCR, the TCRdb table keeps only in-frame clones and is missing some. The sample has some 15,000 clones, more than 70% seen once; the top ten hold 7% to 9%. Sequenced here: CD8+ T cells from peripheral blood mononuclear cells, sampled in the second trimester of pregnancy. These receptors all come from a female donor in good health, enrolled as a control in a pregnancy study.

On this clone itself: Germline and junction disagree at one end, which may indicate a read error. V usage is TRBV27 and J usage is TRBJ2-7; 7 bases line up with TRBD2. In germline, CDR1 is MNHEY, CDR2 SMNVEV (reference sequence). The CDR3 is 14 amino acids. CDR3 loop: CVSSFSGYSYEQYF. The CDR3 coding sequence is TGTGTCAGCAGTTTTAGCGGGTATTCCTACGAGCAGTACTTC.

This rearrangement joins TRBV7-2 to TRBJ2-7; possibly TRBD2 for D (6 bases). From germline, CDR1 is SGHTA and CDR2 FQGNSA. The V gene lost 4 bases and the J gene lost 7 bases, with 17 bases spanning the gap. This CDR3 has 14 residues. The CDR3, as DNA: TGTGCCAGCAGCTCCCTAAACGGGACTCCTGAGCAGTACTTC. Translated: CASSSLNGTPEQYF. Supplemented by reference TRBV7-2 and TRBJ2-7, the full variable domain reads GAGVSQSPSNKVTEKGKDVELRCDPISGHTALYWYRQSLGQGLEFLIYFQGNSAPDKSGLPSDRFSAERTGGSVSTLTIQRTQQEDSAVYLCASSSLNGTPEQYFGPGTRLTVT.

The chain is built from TRBV2 and TRBJ2-1; 8 positions agree with TRBD1. J gave up 0 bases and V 9 bases, and 7 bases lay outside the gene matches. Per germline, CDR1 SNHLY and CDR2 FYNNEI. CDR3 length: 15 residues. CDR3 protein: CARRDRKSSYNEQFF. The CDR3 DNA reads as TGTGCCAGAAGGGACAGGAAGAGCTCCTACAATGAGCAGTTCTTC.

V and J are TRBV7-3 and TRBJ2-3; 11 bases align to TRBD2. CDR3 size: 15 residues. The V and J ends lost 5 bases and 6 bases, in that order; junction bases with no gene match: 7. Germline V lookup: CDR1 SGHTA, CDR2 FQGTGA. CDR3 loop: CASSLLAGVGDTQYF. CDR3 nucleotides: TGTGCCAGCAGCCTACTAGCGGGAGTGGGGGATACGCAGTATTTT.

In this sample, this clone is medium-sized (0.01 to 0.1%). The chain has TRBV5-6 and TRBJ2-7; 9 nucleotides agree with TRBD1. V was clipped by 6 bases and J by 5 bases; unmatched bases: 12. Germline V lookup: CDR1 SGHDT, CDR2 YYEEEE. The CDR3 length is 15 residues. The DNA of the CDR3 is TGTGCCAGCACCGATTCGGGGGACAGGGAGGACGAGCAGTACTTC. It yields the protein CASTDSGDREDEQYF. The complete variable domain, with remaining parts taken from reference TRBV5-6 and TRBJ2-7, reads DAGVTQSPTHLIKTRGQQVTLRCSPKSGHDTVSWYQQALGQGPQFIFQYYEEEERQRGNFPDRFSGHQFPNYSSELNVNALLLGDSALYLCASTDSGDREDEQYFGPGTRLTVT.

This chain joins TRBV4-2 and TRBJ2-7; 10 bases line up with TRBD1. The junction had 4 bases not matched to a gene; V was cut back by 4 bases and J by 1 base. The CDR3 totals 15 residues. Germline V CDR1 and CDR2: LGHNA, YNFKEQ. The CDR3 DNA sequence: TGTGCCAGCAGCCTGGGACAGGGGCAGTCCTACGAGCAGTACTTC. Translating gives CASSLGQGQSYEQYF.

CDR3 in amino acids: CASRFFRGQSYGLIHNEQFF. In DNA form, the CDR3 reads TGTGCAAGTCGCTTTTTTCGGGGACAGTCTTACGGCCTCATTCACAATGAGCAGTTCTTC. The gene calls are TRBV12-2 and TRBJ2-1; the D call TRBD1 from the table was never checked on the DNA. TRBV12-2 constitutes a pseudogene. The CDR3 is made up of 20 amino acids.

This chain joins TRBV6-6 and TRBJ2-5; possibly TRBD1 for D (6 bases). Germline V gene lookup returns CDR1 MNHNY and CDR2 SVGAGI (reference sequence). Trimming shortened V by 7 bases and J by 2 bases, and 20 bases separated the two germline ends. The CDR3 runs 16 residues. This CDR3 reads CASTTWRTDSQETQYF. The DNA of the CDR3 is TGTGCCAGCACGACGTGGCGGACAGATTCACAAGAGACCCAGTACTTC.

The rearrangement links TRBV28 to TRBJ2-2, with 10 bases lining up with TRBD1. The CDR3 loop spans 16 amino acids. Germline lookup yields CDR1 MDHEN and CDR2 SYDVKM. With 3 bases clipped from V and 9 bases from J, the junction kept 10 bases outside the gene matches. Written as DNA, the CDR3 is TGTGCCAGCAGTTTTCCTCCCCGACAGGGGGCACGGGAGCTGTTTTTT. It encodes CASSFPPRQGARELFF.

This clone showed up just once. J is TRBJ2-7 and V is TRBV4-3; 9 bases are a match to TRBD2. V trimming: 0 bases; J trimming: 5 bases; junction bases outside the gene matches: 8. CDR1 is LGHNA and CDR2 is YSLEER in the germline V gene. There are 16 residues in the CDR3. As DNA, the CDR3 is TGCGCCAGCAGCCAAGAATTCGCGGGAGGGCCGGACGAGCAGTACTTC. This translates into CASSQEFAGGPDEQYF.

This chain connects TRBV27 to TRBJ2-3, with 8 positions matching TRBD2. Germline V gene data show CDR1 as MNHEY and CDR2 as SMNVEV (reference sequence). Germline trimming cut 6 bases from V and 6 bases from J; bases unmatched to any gene: 11. The CDR3 spans 15 residues. The CDR3 protein is CASRLAGWLPDTQYF. The CDR3 nucleotides are TGTGCCAGCAGGCTAGCGGGTTGGTTGCCGGATACGCAGTATTTT.

Only one count was recorded for this clone. The rearrangement uses TRBV28 and TRBJ2-1; 14 nucleotides line up with TRBD2. The CDR3 contains 16 residues. V lost 4 bases to trimming and J lost 8 bases; unmatched junction nucleotides: 7. Germline CDR1 is MDHEN and CDR2 is SYDVKM. For the CDR3, the DNA is TGTGCCAGCAGTTCCCGACTAGCGGGAGGGCCTGATGAGCAGTTCTTC. This translates into CASSSRLAGGPDEQFF.

The chain combines TRBV29-1 with TRBJ2-2, with a possible D match to TRBD2 (6 bases). The CDR3 covers 12 residues. V was cut by 5 bases and J by 3 bases, with 7 bases left in between. Per germline, CDR1 SQVTM and CDR2 ANQGSEA. Here the CDR3 reads CSVRGYTGELFF. The CDR3 DNA reads as TGCAGCGTTCGGGGGTACACCGGGGAGCTGTTTTTT.

The genes are TRBV11-3 and TRBJ1-3, with D possibly being TRBD1 (5 bases). Germline values: CDR1 SGHNT, CDR2 YENEEA. CDR3 length: 13 residues. Trimming cost V 4 bases and J 1 base, with 5 bases left between them. The CDR3 region is CASSSGSGNTIYF. The CDR3 coding sequence is TGTGCCAGCAGCTCAGGGTCTGGAAACACCATATATTTT.

By share, this clone ranks as medium-sized. J is TRBJ2-1 and V is TRBV13, with 12 nucleotides matching TRBD2. The germline CDR1 and CDR2 sequences are PRHDT and FYEKMQ (reference sequence). The V segment lost 5 bases and the J segment 8 bases; nucleotides outside the gene matches: 16. The CDR3 is 18 residues long. The CDR3 spells CASSHDAETSGSFYEQFF. Here the CDR3 DNA reads TGTGCCAGCAGCCACGACGCCGAGACTAGCGGGAGTTTCTATGAGCAGTTCTTC.

The chain joins TRBV2 to TRBJ1-5, with 10 bases fitting TRBD1. Per germline, CDR1 SNHLY and CDR2 FYNNEI. The CDR3 sequence is 15 residues long. Unmatched junction bases numbered 8, after V lost 6 bases and J lost 6 bases. DNA for the CDR3: TGTGCCAGCAGCTTAGGGACAGGGGTGAGTCAGCCCCAGCATTTT. Translation: CASSLGTGVSQPQHF.

This sequence joins TRBV6-1 and TRBJ2-5, with a possible D match to TRBD2 (5 bases). The CDR3 sequence is 15 residues long. Trimming left V 10 bases short and J 1 base short, with 19 bases between. The germline CDR1 and CDR2 sequences are MNHNS and SASEGT. Here the CDR3 DNA reads TGTGCCACTTCAGTCTATCGAGCGGTCCAAGAGACCCAGTACTTC. It specifies CATSVYRAVQETQYF.

The count of this clone is one. V usage is TRBV27 and J usage is TRBJ2-3; D not resolved. The ends were cut back, 6 bases at V and 2 bases at J, with 9 bases in the middle. This CDR3 is built from 13 residues. Germline V gene lookup returns CDR1 MNHEY and CDR2 SMNVEV (reference sequence). The CDR3 reads CASSLLPTDTQYF. Here the CDR3 DNA reads TGTGCCAGCAGCCTACTTCCCACAGATACGCAGTATTTT.

This clone was seen just once. The V call is TRBV19, the J call TRBJ2-7, with 8 bases aligning to TRBD2. The CDR3 is 15 residues long. Germline V gene sequence: CDR1 LNHDA, CDR2 SQIVND (reference sequence). V dropped 8 bases and J dropped 4; count of bases not matched to a gene: 13. The DNA for the CDR3 is TGTGCCAGTGGAAAGGGACTAGGTCGTTTGTACGAGCAGTACTTC. Residues: CASGKGLGRLYEQYF.

The chain employs TRBV27 and TRBJ2-2; D gene unclear. Germline V gives CDR1 MNHEY, CDR2 SMNVEV (reference sequence). The CDR3 contains 15 residues. V was clipped by 1 base and J by 7 bases, with 13 bases between them. Here the CDR3 DNA reads TGTGCCAGCAGTTTATACTCGGTTTTAAACGGGGAGCTGTTTTTT. Translating it yields CASSLYSVLNGELFF.

This clone was seen only a few times. This sequence joins TRBV19 and TRBJ1-2, with 9 bases matching TRBD1. Trimming at V came to 7 bases and at J to 8 bases, leaving 32 bases not matched to a gene. CDR1 is LNHDA, CDR2 SQIVND, per germline (reference sequence). The CDR3 contains 21 residues. This chain's CDR3 is CASTHIIRDRDRLSRRYGYTF. CDR3 coding DNA: TGTGCCAGTACTCATATCATCCGGGACAGGGATAGGCTCTCCCGGCGGTACGGCTACACCTTC.

The chain couples TRBV27 to TRBJ2-5; TRBD1 might be the D (5 bases). TRBJ2-7 matches the DNA end more closely, so the J call is doubtful. Germline CDR1 is MNHEY and CDR2 is SMNVEV (reference sequence). This CDR3 contains 13 residues. The CDR3 coding sequence is TGTGCCAGCAGTTTAGGGCCAGGGTACGAGCAGTACTTC. Translated: CASSLGPGYEQYF.

The rearrangement joins TRBV5-1 to TRBJ1-1; D gene ambiguous. Germline V gene data show CDR1 as SGHRS and CDR2 as YFSETQ. Trimming took 0 bases from V and 2 from J, leaving 8 bases between them. The CDR3 loop spans 14 amino acids. The CDR3 DNA reads TGCGCCAGCAGCTTGGCAGGTTTTAACACTGAAGCTTTCTTT. Translated: CASSLAGFNTEAFF.

The chain recombines TRBV6-5 with TRBJ2-2; D may be TRBD2 (5 bases). V was trimmed by 2 bases and J by 6 bases, leaving 7 bases between them. The CDR3 contains 13 residues. The germline V gene encodes CDR1 MNHEY and CDR2 SVGAGI. CDR3 region: CASSYGGPGELFF. The DNA of the CDR3 is TGTGCCAGCAGTTACGGCGGGCCCGGGGAGCTGTTTTTT.